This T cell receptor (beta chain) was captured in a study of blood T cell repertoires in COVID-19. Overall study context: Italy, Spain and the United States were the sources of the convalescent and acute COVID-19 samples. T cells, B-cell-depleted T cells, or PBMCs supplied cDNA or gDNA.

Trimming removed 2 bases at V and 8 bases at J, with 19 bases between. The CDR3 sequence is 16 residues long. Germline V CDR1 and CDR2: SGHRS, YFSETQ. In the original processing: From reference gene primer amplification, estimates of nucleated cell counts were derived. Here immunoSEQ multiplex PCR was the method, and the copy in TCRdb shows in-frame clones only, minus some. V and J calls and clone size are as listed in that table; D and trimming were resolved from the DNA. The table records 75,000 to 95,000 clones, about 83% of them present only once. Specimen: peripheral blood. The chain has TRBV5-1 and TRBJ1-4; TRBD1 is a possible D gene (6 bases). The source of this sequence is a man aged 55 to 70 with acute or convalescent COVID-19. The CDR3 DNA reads TGCGCCAGCAGCTTACAGGGTCCCCGGGCAGGAGAAAAACTGTTTTTT. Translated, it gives CASSLQGPRAGEKLFF.